The present T cell receptor (beta chain) was sequenced within a study of cytomegalovirus exposure and HLA in healthy donors. Across the study: Later, an analysis reported that the 120 or so validation repertoires had used the same platform as the approximately 630 first-cohort repertoires. Study outcomes and limitations: That first-cohort TCR clusters tended to co-occur in the roughly 130 validation repertoires was found in a later analysis.

This clone showed up just once. What it recognizes is unknown. This table comes from immunoSEQ multiplex PCR, and its TCRdb copy is limited to in-frame clones, with some not included. This sample has over 85,000 clones, with just under 95% found just once. The CDR3 has 15 amino acids. Germline V gene data show CDR1 as LGHNA and CDR2 as YSLEER. V dropped 1 base and J dropped 6 bases, with 13 bases sitting between them. Sequencing input: PBMCs. The J gene is TRBJ2-1, the V gene TRBV4-3, with a tentative D call TRBD1 (5 bases). This clonotype was sampled from a woman younger than 30 in good health and CMV-seronegative. The DNA for the CDR3 is TGCGCCAGCAGCCAAGTAGCAGGGAAGGCCAATGAGCAGTTCTTC. It yields the protein CASSQVAGKANEQFF.